This TCR beta chain was recorded in a study of cytomegalovirus exposure and HLA in healthy donors. Study-level results: The sole available immune exposure information was CMV serostatus. Later on, an analysis found that several of the most significant clusters appeared to be linked to common viral pathogens, which included parvovirus B19. In a later analysis, across HLA loci, associated TCR counts were highest for DRB1, lowest for HLA-C.

For this clone: Its specificity is not known. In the same sample, other DNA sequences code for this CDR3.

The study ran its PCR with 60 Vbeta and 13 Jbeta primers. Repertoires were generated with immunoSEQ multiplex PCR, while TCRdb's copy carries only in-frame clones and drops some. The sample has fewer than 45,000 clones, almost 70% seen once. Per germline, CDR1 SNHLY and CDR2 FYNNEI. The CDR3 runs 18 residues. V lost 3 bases, J lost 2 bases, and 9 bases stayed unmatched. The rearrangement uses TRBV2 and TRBJ2-4, with 11 bases fitting TRBD2. The TCR was taken from a man aged 35-49 years in good health and CMV-seronegative. The sample comprised PBMCs. The CDR3 DNA reads as TGTGCCAGCAGTGAGGTAGCGGGGGGGACTTCTCCCAAAAACATTCAGTACTTC. Translation gives CASSEVAGGTSPKNIQYF.